There are a few counts of the clone carrying this T cell receptor (beta chain). The antigen remains undetermined. The CDR3 has 14 residues. Germline CDR1 and CDR2: SGHVS and FNYEAQ. V lost 3 bases, J lost 1 base, and 7 bases lay in between. Diagnostic criteria defined recently for definite or probable disease were met by the Susac syndrome patients. The RNA input was roughly 0.45 to 1 ug, and it was reverse transcribed with random hexamers. By means of immunoSEQ multiplex PCR, TCR beta CDR3 spanning 54 Vbeta and 13 Jbeta underwent amplification. MiXCR, run by TCRdb on the immunoSEQ multiplex PCR reads, gives a single entry per CDR3 protein. The data show roughly 100,000 distinct CDR3 sequences, approximately 93% seen once. The data are from a study of CD8 T cells in Susac syndrome. Regarding the study as a whole: Susac-specific public clones numbered approximately 17 in total CD8+ repertoires (and a few in CD8+ TEMRA repertoires). Expansion of Susac CD8+ clones peaked in TEMRA cells and in active patients.

This sequence originates from a human donor with Susac syndrome. The sequenced sample was CD8+ T cells from PBMCs. J is TRBJ1-3 and V is TRBV7-6; a weak D match, TRBD1 (5 bases). The CDR3 DNA reads as TGTGCCAGCAGCTTGACAGAATCTGGAAACACCATATATTTT. This codes for CASSLTESGNTIYF.